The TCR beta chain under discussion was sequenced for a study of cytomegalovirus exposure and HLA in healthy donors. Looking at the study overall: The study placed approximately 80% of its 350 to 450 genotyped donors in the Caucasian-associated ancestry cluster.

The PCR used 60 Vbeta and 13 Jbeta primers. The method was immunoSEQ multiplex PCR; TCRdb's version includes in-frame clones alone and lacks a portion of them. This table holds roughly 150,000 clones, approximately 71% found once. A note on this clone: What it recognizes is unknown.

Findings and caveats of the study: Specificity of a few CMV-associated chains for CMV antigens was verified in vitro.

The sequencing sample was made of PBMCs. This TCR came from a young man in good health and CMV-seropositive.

The CDR3 reads CANQGLAGGPHTGELFF. CDR3 in DNA: TGTGCCAACCAGGGACTAGCGGGAGGGCCCCACACCGGGGAGCTGTTTTTT. V is TRBV2 and J is TRBJ2-2; TRBD2 matches at 16 bases. The germline V gene encodes CDR1 SNHLY and CDR2 FYNNEI. Trimming removed 10 bases from V and 3 bases from J; junction bases left unmatched: 8. CDR3 length equals 17 residues.